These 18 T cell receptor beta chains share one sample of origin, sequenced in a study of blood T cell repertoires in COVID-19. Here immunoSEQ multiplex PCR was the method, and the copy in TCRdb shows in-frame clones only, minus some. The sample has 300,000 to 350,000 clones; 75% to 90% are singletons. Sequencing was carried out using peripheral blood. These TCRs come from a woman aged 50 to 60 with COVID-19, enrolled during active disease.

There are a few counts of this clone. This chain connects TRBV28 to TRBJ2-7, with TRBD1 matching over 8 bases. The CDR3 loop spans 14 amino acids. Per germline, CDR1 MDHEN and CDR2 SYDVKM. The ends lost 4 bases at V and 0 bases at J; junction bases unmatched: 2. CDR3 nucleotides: TGTGCCAGCAGTTGGACAGGGAGCTCCTACGAGCAGTACTTC. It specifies CASSWTGSSYEQYF.

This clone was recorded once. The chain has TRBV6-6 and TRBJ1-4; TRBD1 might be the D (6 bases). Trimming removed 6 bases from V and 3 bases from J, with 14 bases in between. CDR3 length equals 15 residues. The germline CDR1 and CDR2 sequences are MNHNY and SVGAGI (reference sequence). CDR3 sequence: CASRRQSGANEKLFF. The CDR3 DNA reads TGTGCCAGCAGACGCCAATCAGGGGCTAATGAAAAACTGTTTTTT.

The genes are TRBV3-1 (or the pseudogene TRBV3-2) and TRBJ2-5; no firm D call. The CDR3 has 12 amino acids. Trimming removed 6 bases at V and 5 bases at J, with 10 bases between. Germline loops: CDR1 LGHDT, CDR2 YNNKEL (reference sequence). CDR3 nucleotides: TGTGCCAGCAGGAGTGTGGTGGAGACCCAGTACTTC. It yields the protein CASRSVVETQYF.

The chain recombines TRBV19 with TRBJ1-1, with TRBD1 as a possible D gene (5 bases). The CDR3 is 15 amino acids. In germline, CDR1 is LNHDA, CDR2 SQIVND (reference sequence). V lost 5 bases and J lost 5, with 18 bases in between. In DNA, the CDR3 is TGTGCCAGTAGTCCTCAAAGGACGGAGGGGACTGAAGCTTTCTTT. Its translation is CASSPQRTEGTEAFF. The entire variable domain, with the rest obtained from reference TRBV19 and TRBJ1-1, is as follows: DGGITQSPKYLFRKEGQNVTLSCEQNLNHDAMYWYRQDPGQGLRLIYYSQIVNDFQKGDIAEGYSVSREKKESFPLTVTSAQKNPTAFYLCASSPQRTEGTEAFFGQGTRLTVV.

In DNA form, the CDR3 reads TGTGCCAGCAGTTCCCCGGACAAAGCCCGTGGTGAAGCTTTCTTT. Encoded protein: CASSSPDKARGEAFF. This chain uses TRBV11-2 with TRBJ1-1; a possible D gene is TRBD1 (5 bases). Germline values: CDR1 SGHAT, CDR2 FQNNGV. The germline V and J ends were trimmed by 6 bases and 7 bases, with 21 bases remaining between them. The CDR3 is 15 amino acids.

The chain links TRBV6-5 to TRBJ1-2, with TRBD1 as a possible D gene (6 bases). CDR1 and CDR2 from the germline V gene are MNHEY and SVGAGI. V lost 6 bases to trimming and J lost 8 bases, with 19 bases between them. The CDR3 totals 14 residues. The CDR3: CASSPGTPPSGYTF. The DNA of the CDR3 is TGTGCCAGCAGCCCGGGGACACCCCCGTCGGGCTACACCTTC.

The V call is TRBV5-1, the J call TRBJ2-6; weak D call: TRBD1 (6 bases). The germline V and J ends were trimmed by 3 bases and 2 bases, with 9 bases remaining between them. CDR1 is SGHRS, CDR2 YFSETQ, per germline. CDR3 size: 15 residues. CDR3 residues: CASSSRGTGANVLTF. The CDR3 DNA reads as TGCGCCAGCAGCTCTAGGGGGACTGGGGCCAACGTCCTGACTTTC.

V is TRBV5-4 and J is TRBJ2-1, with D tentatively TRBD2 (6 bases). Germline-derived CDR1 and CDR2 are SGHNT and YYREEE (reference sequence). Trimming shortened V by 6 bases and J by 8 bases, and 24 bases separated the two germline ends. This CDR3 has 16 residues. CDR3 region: CASTLRRGTPSDEQFF. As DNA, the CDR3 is TGTGCCAGCACCCTCCGCCGCGGGACGCCCAGCGATGAGCAGTTCTTC.

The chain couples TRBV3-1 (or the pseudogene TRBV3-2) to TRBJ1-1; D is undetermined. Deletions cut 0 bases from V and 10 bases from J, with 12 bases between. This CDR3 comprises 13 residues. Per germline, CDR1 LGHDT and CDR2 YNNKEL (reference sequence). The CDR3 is CASSQDARSGAFF. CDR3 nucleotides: TGTGCCAGCAGCCAAGATGCCCGGAGCGGAGCTTTCTTT.

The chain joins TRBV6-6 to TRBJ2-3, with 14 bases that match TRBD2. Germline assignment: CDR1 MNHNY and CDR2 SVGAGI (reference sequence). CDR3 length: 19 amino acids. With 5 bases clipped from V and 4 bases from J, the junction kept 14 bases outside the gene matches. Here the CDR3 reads CASSLGQLGTSGSPDTQYF. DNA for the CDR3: TGTGCCAGCAGTCTGGGACAGTTAGGGACTAGCGGGAGCCCAGATACGCAGTATTTT.

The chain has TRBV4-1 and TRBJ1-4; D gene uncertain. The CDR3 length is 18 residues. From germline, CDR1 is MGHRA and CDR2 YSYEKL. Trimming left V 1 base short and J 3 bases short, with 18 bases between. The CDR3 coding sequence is TGCGCCAGCAGCCAAGGCTCTGGCCGGCGGCTTGCTAATGAAAAACTGTTTTTT. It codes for CASSQGSGRRLANEKLFF.

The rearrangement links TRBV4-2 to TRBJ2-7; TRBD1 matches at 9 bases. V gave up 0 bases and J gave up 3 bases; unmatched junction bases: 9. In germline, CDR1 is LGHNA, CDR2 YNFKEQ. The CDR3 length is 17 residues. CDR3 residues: CASSQDFIGGQGYEQYF. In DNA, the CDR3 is TGTGCCAGCAGCCAAGATTTTATTGGGGGACAGGGCTACGAGCAGTACTTC.

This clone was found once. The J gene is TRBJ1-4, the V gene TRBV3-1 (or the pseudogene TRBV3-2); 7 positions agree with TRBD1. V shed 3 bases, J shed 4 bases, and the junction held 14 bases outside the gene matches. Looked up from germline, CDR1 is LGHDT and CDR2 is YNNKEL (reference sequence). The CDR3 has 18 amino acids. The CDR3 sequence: CASSHVRDSYLNNEKLFF. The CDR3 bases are TGTGCCAGCAGCCACGTCCGGGACAGTTACCTGAATAATGAAAAACTGTTTTTT.

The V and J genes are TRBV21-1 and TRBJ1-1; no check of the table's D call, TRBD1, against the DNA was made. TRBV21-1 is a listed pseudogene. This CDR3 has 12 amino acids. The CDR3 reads CASRTATGEAFF. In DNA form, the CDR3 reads TGTGCCAGCCGAACTGCGACAGGGGAGGCTTTCTTT.

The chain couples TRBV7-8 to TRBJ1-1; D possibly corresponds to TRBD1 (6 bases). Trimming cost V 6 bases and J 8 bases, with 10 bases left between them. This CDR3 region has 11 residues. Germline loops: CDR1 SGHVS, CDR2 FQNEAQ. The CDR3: CASRLQGEAFF. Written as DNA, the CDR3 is TGTGCCAGCAGGTTGCAGGGGGAAGCTTTCTTT.

The chain's CDR3 is CAWRAPRQGLHVSDTQYF. Here the CDR3 DNA reads TGTGCCTGGAGAGCCCCGAGACAGGGGTTACATGTTTCAGATACGCAGTATTTT. The rearrangement joins TRBV30 to TRBJ2-3; 8 bases align to TRBD1. Unmatched junction bases numbered 18, after V lost 3 bases and J lost 4 bases. From germline, CDR1 is GTSNPN and CDR2 SVGIG (reference sequence). CDR3 size: 18 residues.

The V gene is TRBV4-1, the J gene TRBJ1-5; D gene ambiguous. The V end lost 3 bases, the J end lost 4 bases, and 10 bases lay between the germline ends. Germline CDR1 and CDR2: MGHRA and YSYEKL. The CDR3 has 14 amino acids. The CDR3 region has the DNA TGCGCCAGCAGCCACTGGACGGGGAATCAGCCCCAGCATTTT. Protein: CASSHWTGNQPQHF.

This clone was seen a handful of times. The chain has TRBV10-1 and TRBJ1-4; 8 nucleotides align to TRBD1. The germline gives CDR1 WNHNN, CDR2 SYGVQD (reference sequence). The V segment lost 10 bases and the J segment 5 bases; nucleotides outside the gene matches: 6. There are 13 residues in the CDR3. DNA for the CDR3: TGCGCCAACCGACAGGGGAAAAATGAAAAACTGTTTTTT. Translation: CANRQGKNEKLFF.